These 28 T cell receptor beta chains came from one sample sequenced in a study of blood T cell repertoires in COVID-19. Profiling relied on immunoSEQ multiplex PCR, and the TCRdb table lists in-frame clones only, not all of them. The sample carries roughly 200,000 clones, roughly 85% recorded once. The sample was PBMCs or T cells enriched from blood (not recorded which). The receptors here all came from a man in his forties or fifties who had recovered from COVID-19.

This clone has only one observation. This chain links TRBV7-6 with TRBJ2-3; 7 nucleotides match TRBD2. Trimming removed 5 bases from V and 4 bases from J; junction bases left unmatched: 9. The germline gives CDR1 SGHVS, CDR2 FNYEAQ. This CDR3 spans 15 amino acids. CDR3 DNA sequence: TGTGCCAGCAGCCCCCTCGCGGGGGTGGCAGATACGCAGTATTTT. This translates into CASSPLAGVADTQYF.

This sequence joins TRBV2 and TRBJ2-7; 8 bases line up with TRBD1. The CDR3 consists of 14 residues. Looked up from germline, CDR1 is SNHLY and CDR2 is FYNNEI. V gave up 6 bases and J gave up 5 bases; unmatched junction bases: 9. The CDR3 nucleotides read TGTGCCAGCAGGGGTAGGGACAGGCGTAACGAGCAGTACTTC. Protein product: CASRGRDRRNEQYF.

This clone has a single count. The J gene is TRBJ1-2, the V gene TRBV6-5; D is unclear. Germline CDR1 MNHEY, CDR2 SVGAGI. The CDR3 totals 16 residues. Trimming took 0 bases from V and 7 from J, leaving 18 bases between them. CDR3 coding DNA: TGTGCCAGCAGTTACTCGAATCCGACTCTGTACGGTGGCTACACCTTC. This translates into CASSYSNPTLYGGYTF.

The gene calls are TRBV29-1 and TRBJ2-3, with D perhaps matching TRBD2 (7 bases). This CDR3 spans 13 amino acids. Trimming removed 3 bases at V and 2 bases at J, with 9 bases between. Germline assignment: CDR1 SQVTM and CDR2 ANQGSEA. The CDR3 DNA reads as TGCAGCGTTGACGGGGGGCACACAGATACGCAGTATTTT. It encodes CSVDGGHTDTQYF.

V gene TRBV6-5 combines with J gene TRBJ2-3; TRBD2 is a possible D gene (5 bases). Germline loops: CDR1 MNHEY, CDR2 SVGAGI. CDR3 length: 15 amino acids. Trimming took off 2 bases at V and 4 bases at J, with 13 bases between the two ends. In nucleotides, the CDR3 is TGTGCCAGCAGTTACGGCGCTAGCCCATCAGATACGCAGTATTTT. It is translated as CASSYGASPSDTQYF.

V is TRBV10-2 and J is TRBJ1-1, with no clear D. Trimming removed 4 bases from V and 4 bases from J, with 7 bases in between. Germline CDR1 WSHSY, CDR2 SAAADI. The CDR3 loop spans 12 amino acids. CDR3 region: CASSVGGTEAFF. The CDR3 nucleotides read TGCGCCAGCAGTGTGGGAGGCACTGAAGCTTTCTTT.

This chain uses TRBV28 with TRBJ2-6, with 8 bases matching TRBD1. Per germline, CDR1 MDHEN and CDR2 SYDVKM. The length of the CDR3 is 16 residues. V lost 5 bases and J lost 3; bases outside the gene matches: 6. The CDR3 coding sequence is TGTGCCAGCAGTCCCCATGACAGGGGTGGGGCCAACGTCCTGACTTTC. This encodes CASSPHDRGGANVLTF.

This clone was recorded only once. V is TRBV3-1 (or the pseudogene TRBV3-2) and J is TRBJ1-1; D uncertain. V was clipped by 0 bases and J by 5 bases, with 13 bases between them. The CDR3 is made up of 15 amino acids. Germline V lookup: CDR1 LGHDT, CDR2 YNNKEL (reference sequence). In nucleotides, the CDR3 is TGTGCCAGCAGCCAAGAGGGGAGTTTGAGGACTGAAGCTTTCTTT. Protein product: CASSQEGSLRTEAFF.

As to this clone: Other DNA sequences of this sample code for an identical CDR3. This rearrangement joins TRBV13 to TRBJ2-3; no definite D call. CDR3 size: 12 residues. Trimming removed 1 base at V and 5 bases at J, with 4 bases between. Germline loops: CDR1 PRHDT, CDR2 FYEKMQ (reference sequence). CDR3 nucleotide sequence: TGTGCCAGCAGCTTAGTGCGAGATACGCAGTATTTT. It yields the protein CASSLVRDTQYF.

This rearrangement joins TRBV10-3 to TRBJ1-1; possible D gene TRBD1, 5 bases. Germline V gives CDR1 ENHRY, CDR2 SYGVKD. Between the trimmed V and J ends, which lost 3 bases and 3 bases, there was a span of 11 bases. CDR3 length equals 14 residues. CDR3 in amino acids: CAISDFGGDTEAFF. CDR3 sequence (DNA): TGTGCCATCAGTGACTTTGGGGGGGACACTGAAGCTTTCTTT.

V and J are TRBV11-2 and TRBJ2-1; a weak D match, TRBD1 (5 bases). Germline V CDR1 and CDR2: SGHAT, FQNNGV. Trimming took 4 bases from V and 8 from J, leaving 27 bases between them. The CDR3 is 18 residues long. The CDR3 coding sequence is TGTGCCAGCAGCTCCCTGAAGGGATCCGGACACCCCATGTATGAGCAGTTCTTC. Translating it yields CASSSLKGSGHPMYEQFF.

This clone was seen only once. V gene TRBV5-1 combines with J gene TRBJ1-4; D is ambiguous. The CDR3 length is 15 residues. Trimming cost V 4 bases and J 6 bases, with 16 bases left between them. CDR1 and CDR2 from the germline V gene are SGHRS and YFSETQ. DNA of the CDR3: TGCGCCAGCAGCCCTCAAATGTTTCCAGATGAAAAACTGTTTTTT. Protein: CASSPQMFPDEKLFF.

The CDR3: CASSVMTSGTYEQYF. The CDR3 region has the DNA TGTGCCAGCAGTGTAATGACTAGCGGCACCTACGAGCAGTACTTC. The chain combines TRBV2 with TRBJ2-7, with 9 bases identical to TRBD2. J lost 2 bases, V lost 4 bases, and 6 bases had no gene match. Germline CDR1 is SNHLY and CDR2 is FYNNEI. CDR3 length: 15 amino acids.

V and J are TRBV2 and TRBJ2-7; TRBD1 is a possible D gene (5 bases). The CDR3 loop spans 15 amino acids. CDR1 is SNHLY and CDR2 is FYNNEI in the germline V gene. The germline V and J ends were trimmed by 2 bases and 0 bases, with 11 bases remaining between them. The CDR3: CASSEHSQGSYEQYF. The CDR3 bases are TGTGCCAGCAGTGAACATAGTCAGGGCTCCTACGAGCAGTACTTC.

In DNA, the CDR3 is TGTGCCAGCTCACCAAGAGTCTCTGAAGCTTTCTTT. It yields the protein CASSPRVSEAFF. J is TRBJ1-1 and V is TRBV18, with D unresolved. Germline-derived CDR1 and CDR2 are KGHSH and LQKENI. The CDR3 extends over 12 amino acids. Trimming pared 2 bases from V and 6 bases from J, leaving 7 bases between.

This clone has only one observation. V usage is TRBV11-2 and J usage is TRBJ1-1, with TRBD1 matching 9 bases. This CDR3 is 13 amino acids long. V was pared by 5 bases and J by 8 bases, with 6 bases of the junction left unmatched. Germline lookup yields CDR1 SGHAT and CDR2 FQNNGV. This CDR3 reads CASSPTGGLEAFF. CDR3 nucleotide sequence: TGTGCCAGCAGCCCAACAGGGGGCTTGGAAGCTTTCTTT.

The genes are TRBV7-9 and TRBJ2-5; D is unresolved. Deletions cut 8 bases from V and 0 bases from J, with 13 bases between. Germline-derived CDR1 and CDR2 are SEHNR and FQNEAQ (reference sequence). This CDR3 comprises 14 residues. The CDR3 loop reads CASYSSAHQETQYF. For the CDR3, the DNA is TGTGCCAGCTACTCCAGCGCACACCAAGAGACCCAGTACTTC.

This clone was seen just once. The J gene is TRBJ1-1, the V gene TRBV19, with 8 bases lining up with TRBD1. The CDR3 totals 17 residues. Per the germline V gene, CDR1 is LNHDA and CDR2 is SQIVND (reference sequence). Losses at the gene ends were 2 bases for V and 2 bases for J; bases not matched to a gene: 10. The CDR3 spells CASSIRRTGRLNTEAFF. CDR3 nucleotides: TGTGCCAGTAGTATAAGACGGACAGGGAGGTTAAACACTGAAGCTTTCTTT.

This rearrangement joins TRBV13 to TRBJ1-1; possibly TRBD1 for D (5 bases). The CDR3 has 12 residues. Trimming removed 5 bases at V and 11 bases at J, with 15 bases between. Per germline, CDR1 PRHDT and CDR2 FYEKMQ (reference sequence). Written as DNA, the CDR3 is TGTGCCAGCAGCCCCCCTTGGGGGGTGGCTTTCTTT. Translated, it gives CASSPPWGVAFF.

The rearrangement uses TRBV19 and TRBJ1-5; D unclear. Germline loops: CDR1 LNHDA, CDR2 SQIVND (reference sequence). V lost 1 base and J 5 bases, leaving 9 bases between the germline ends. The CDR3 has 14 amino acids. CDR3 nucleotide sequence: TGTGCCAGTAGTATAGGTGCGGGTTATCAGCCCCAGCATTTT. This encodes CASSIGAGYQPQHF. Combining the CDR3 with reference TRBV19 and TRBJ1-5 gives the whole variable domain DGGITQSPKYLFRKEGQNVTLSCEQNLNHDAMYWYRQDPGQGLRLIYYSQIVNDFQKGDIAEGYSVSREKKESFPLTVTSAQKNPTAFYLCASSIGAGYQPQHFGDGTRLSIL.

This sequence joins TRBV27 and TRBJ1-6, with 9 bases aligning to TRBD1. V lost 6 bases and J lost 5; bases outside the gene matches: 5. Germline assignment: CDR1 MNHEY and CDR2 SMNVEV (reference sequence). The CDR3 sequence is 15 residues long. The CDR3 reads CASRQRTGDNSPLHF. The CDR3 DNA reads TGTGCCAGCAGACAAAGGACAGGGGATAATTCACCCCTCCACTTT.

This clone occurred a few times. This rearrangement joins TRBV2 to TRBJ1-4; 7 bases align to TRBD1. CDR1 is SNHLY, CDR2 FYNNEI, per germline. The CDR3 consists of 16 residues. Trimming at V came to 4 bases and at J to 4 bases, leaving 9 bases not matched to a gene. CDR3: CASSVPRGTVNEKLFF. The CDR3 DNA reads TGTGCCAGCAGTGTACCCCGCGGGACAGTTAATGAAAAACTGTTTTTT.

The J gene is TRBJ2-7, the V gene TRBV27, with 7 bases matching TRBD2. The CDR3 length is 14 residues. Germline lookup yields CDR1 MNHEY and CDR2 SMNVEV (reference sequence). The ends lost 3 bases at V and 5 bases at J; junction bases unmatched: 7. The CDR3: CASSFLSSGHEQYF. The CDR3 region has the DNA TGTGCCAGCAGTTTCCTGTCTAGCGGCCACGAGCAGTACTTC.

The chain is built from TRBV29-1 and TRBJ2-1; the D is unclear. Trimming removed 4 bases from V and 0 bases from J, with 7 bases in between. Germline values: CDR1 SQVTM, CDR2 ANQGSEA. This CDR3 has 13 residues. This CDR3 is CSVVAYSYNEQFF. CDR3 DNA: TGCAGCGTTGTTGCCTACTCCTACAATGAGCAGTTCTTC.

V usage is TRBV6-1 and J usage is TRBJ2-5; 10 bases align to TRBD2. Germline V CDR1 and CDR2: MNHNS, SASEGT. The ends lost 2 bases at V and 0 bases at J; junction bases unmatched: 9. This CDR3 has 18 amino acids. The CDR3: CASSESLSGRTHQETQYF. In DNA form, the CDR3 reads TGTGCCAGCAGTGAATCTCTTAGCGGGAGGACCCACCAAGAGACCCAGTACTTC.

In nucleotides, the CDR3 is TGCGCCAGCAGCCCCGGTATACAGGTGAACACTGAAGCTTTCTTT. This encodes CASSPGIQVNTEAFF. V and J are TRBV4-1 and TRBJ1-1; D possibly corresponds to TRBD1 (5 bases). Germline V lookup: CDR1 MGHRA, CDR2 YSYEKL. The CDR3 runs to 15 residues. V was pared by 4 bases and J by 0 bases, with 12 bases between.

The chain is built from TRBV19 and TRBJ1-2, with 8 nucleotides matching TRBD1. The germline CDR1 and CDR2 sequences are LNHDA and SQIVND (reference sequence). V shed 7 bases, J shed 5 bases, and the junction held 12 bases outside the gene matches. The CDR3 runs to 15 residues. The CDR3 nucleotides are TGTGCCAGTACCTTCCCCGACAGGGGCGATTATGGCTACACCTTC. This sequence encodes CASTFPDRGDYGYTF.

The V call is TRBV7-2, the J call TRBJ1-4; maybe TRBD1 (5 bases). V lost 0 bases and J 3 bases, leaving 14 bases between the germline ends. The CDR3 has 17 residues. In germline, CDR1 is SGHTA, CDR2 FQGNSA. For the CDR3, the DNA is TGTGCCAGCAGCTTAGCGGGTGGGGGGTTGCCTAATGAAAAACTGTTTTTT. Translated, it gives CASSLAGGGLPNEKLFF. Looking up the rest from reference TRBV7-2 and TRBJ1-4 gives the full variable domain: GAGVSQSPSNKVTEKGKDVELRCDPISGHTALYWYRQSLGQGLEFLIYFQGNSAPDKSGLPSDRFSAERTGGSVSTLTIQRTQQEDSAVYLCASSLAGGGLPNEKLFFGSGTQLSVL.